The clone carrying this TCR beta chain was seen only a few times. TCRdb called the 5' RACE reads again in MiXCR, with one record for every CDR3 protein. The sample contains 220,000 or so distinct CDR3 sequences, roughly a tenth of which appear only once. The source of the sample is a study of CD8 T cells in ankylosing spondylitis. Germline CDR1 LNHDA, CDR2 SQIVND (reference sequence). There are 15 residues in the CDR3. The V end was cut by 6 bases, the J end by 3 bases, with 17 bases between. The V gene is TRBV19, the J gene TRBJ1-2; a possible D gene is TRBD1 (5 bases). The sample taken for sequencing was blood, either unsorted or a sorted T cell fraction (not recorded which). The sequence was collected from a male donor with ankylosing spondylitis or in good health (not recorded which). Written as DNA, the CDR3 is TGTGCCAGTAGCGGCACCACGGGGCTTTACTATGGCTACACCTTC. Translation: CASSGTTGLYYGYTF. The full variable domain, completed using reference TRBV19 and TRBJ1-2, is DGGITQSPKYLFRKEGQNVTLSCEQNLNHDAMYWYRQDPGQGLRLIYYSQIVNDFQKGDIAEGYSVSREKKESFPLTVTSAQKNPTAFYLCASSGTTGLYYGYTFGSGTRLTVV.